The clone carrying this TCR beta chain was seen repeatedly, ten times or more. The antigen is undetermined. In germline, CDR1 is SGHRS, CDR2 YFSETQ. The CDR3 length is 16 residues. V shed 0 bases and J shed 3 bases, with 14 bases lying between them. Each TCR beta library was made by quantitative 5'-RACE that incorporated molecular barcodes. Each CDR3 protein gets one entry after TCRdb re-called the 5' RACE reads with MiXCR. The sample has hundreds of thousands of distinct CDR3 sequences, about an eighth seen once; the top ten hold more than 0.5%. The data were obtained in a study of CD8 T cells in ankylosing spondylitis. Regarding the study as a whole: Significantly higher representation of disease-linked clones was reported for matched ankylosing spondylitis synovial fluid. In synovial fluid and blood from reactive arthritis, some motif variants were previously reported. A TCR beta motif of eight or nine highly homologous variants seemed to mark ankylosing spondylitis blood. Disease-associated clones were CD8+ and fairly uncommon in peripheral blood.

The specimen was blood, either unsorted or a sorted T cell fraction (not recorded which). The receptor comes from a male donor with ankylosing spondylitis. The chain links TRBV5-1 to TRBJ2-3; tentatively, D is TRBD2 (5 bases). CDR3 sequence reads: CASSLDPGRGTDTQYF. The CDR3 coding sequence is TGCGCCAGCAGCTTGGACCCCGGACGGGGTACAGATACGCAGTATTTT.